This T cell receptor beta chain stems from a study of pediatric ulcerative colitis. Sequencing used immunoSEQ multiplex PCR; TCRdb keeps in-frame clones, though not all of them. The sample holds 30,000 to 35,000 clones, about 81% seen once. Germline CDR1 and CDR2: MRHNA and SNTAGT. The CDR3 has 14 residues. The V segment lost 6 bases and the J segment 2 bases; nucleotides outside the gene matches: 6. Rectal tissue came from one to two pinch biopsies taken at colonoscopy. This clonotype was obtained from a boy younger than 18 with mild ulcerative colitis. This chain links TRBV6-4 with TRBJ1-2; 7 bases fit TRBD1. Sequencing was done on a sample of gut tissue. The CDR3, as DNA: TGTGCCAGCAGAGCTGGAGGGGGCAACTATGGCTACACCTTC. Translated: CASRAGGGNYGYTF.